Listed here is a single T cell receptor beta chain. This record comes from a study of OX40 agonist ivuxolimab in advanced cancers. The CDR3 extends over 14 amino acids. Germline V CDR1 and CDR2: MDHEN, SYDVKM. Some clones are missing from TCRdb's copy, which holds only in-frame ones; the method was immunoSEQ multiplex PCR. The sample holds about 22,000 clones, 84% seen once. Sample: CD4+ or CD8+ T cells sorted from blood, taken in a trial of the OX40 agonist ivuxolimab. The receptor was derived from an adult with an advanced solid tumor such as melanoma, head and neck, liver or kidney cancer. The chain employs TRBV28 and TRBJ2-5; D not resolved. With the DNA end fitting TRBJ2-7 better, the J assignment may be wrong. In DNA, the CDR3 is TGTGCCAGCAGTTTAGAGTTTAGCTCCTACGAGCAGTACTTC. It yields the protein CASSLEFSSYEQYF.